The clone carrying this T cell receptor (beta chain) was seen a handful of times. Its cognate antigen is unknown. The data stem from a study of T-cell memory formation after mild COVID-19. Overall study: TCR clusters were mostly donor specific. Broader study findings: For contracting clones, CD4+ ones sat mainly in CM and EM, CD8+ in EMRA.

The V segment lost 1 base and the J segment 3 bases; nucleotides outside the gene matches: 7. This CDR3 is 16 amino acids long. The germline CDR1 and CDR2 sequences are MNHNY and SVGAGI (reference sequence). TCRdb fed the 5' RACE reads into MiXCR, producing one record per CDR3 protein. Seen here are roughly 560,000 distinct CDR3 sequences, around 21% observed once, and the top ten hold under 15%. V gene TRBV6-6 combines with J gene TRBJ2-5; TRBD2 matches 8 bases. This receptor was identified in an adult woman who had mild COVID-19 (a few samples of this study predate the infection). Cell type and time point are not known. The sample comprised PBMCs or a T cell subset sorted from them (not recorded which). CDR3 protein: CASSYWSGAGEETQYF. CDR3 DNA: TGTGCCAGCAGTTACTGGTCAGGAGCGGGAGAAGAGACCCAGTACTTC.